Presented here are 15 T cell receptor beta chains from one specimen sequenced in a study of spatial heterogeneity in lung cancer. In TCRdb, the 5' RACE reads were re-called with MiXCR into one record per CDR3 protein. The table lists around 63,000 distinct CDR3 sequences, roughly 7.9% of them singletons. The time point is: sample taken at primary tumor resection. Whole RNA, which was extracted from tumor, nontumor lung tissue or frozen PBMC, was sequenced without any cell sorting. The sample consisted of PBMCs, taken at surgery. The receptors here all came from a female donor with early-stage non-small cell lung cancer.

This clonotype was seen more than once but under ten times. V is TRBV19 and J is TRBJ1-5; D uncertain. The CDR3 length is 17 residues. CDR1 LNHDA and CDR2 SQIVND come from the germline V gene (reference sequence). V dropped 7 bases and J dropped 3 bases, with 22 bases sitting between them. The CDR3 protein is CASKPLLAGEVNQPQHF. CDR3 DNA: TGTGCCAGTAAGCCCCTTTTGGCGGGCGAAGTCAATCAGCCCCAGCATTTT.

This rearrangement joins TRBV2 to TRBJ2-2; D remains unclear. Trimming removed 7 bases from V and 5 bases from J, with 11 bases in between. Germline values: CDR1 SNHLY, CDR2 FYNNEI. CDR3 size: 13 residues. This CDR3 is CASNRVLTGELFF. The CDR3 DNA sequence: TGTGCCAGCAATCGGGTCCTAACCGGGGAGCTGTTTTTT.

The chain is built from TRBV20-1 and TRBJ1-1, with TRBD1 as a possible D gene (5 bases). V was clipped by 2 bases and J by 2 bases, with 21 bases between them. Germline V lookup: CDR1 DFQATT, CDR2 SNEGSKA (reference sequence). The CDR3 has 17 amino acids. The CDR3 reads CSARPPRQGRINTEAFF. As DNA, the CDR3 is TGCAGTGCTAGACCCCCGAGGCAGGGTCGAATAAACACTGAAGCTTTCTTT.

This clonotype has at least ten counts. V gene TRBV20-1 combines with J gene TRBJ2-3, with 11 bases that match TRBD2. V lost 5 bases, J lost 5 bases, and 12 bases stayed unmatched. The CDR3 spans 16 residues. Germline CDR1 DFQATT, CDR2 SNEGSKA (reference sequence). In DNA form, the CDR3 reads TGCAGTGCTGACCCGAGGGGTAGCGGGAGGGTAGATACGCAGTATTTT. It translates to CSADPRGSGRVDTQYF.

This clonotype was observed a few times. The chain uses TRBV6-5 and TRBJ2-1; D might be TRBD1 (5 bases). CDR1 is MNHEY and CDR2 is SVGAGI in the germline V gene. The CDR3 has 14 amino acids. Trimming removed 2 bases from V and 8 bases from J, with 13 bases in between. The CDR3 nucleotides read TGTGCCAGCAGTTACGACAGTGGTTGGGATGAGCAGTTCTTC. Translation gives CASSYDSGWDEQFF.

This clonotype has more than one count but fewer than ten. The rearrangement links TRBV7-2 to TRBJ1-1, with 7 positions matching TRBD1. J lost 11 bases, V lost 3 bases, and 9 bases had no gene match. Germline CDR1 is SGHTA and CDR2 is FQGNSA. The CDR3 totals 13 residues. Written as DNA, the CDR3 is TGTGCCAGCAGCTTCGTCTCTGGACAGGAGGCTTTCTTT. The encoded protein is CASSFVSGQEAFF.

The chain combines TRBV7-8 with TRBJ2-3, with TRBD2 identical over 12 bases. Looked up from germline, CDR1 is SGHVS and CDR2 is FQNEAQ. V lost 6 bases to trimming and J lost 6 bases; unmatched junction nucleotides: 7. This CDR3 has 15 amino acids. The CDR3 nucleotides read TGTGCCAGCAGTCGTCTAGCGGGGGGGCCGGATACGCAGTATTTT. Translated: CASSRLAGGPDTQYF.

This clonotype appeared many times. This chain links TRBV12-3 or TRBV12-4 with TRBJ2-6, with 8 bases that match TRBD1. There are 19 residues in the CDR3. V lost 7 bases to trimming and J lost 0 bases; unmatched junction nucleotides: 14. CDR3 nucleotides: TGTGCCAGCAACATCTACACAGGGGGTGCTCACTCTGGGGCCAACGTCCTGACTTTC. The encoded protein is CASNIYTGGAHSGANVLTF.

The chain links TRBV20-1 to TRBJ2-1; D tentatively reads TRBD1 or TRBD2 (5 bases each). Trimming took off 6 bases at V and 2 bases at J, with 14 bases between the two ends. Germline CDR1 is DFQATT and CDR2 is SNEGSKA (reference sequence). There are 14 residues in the CDR3. CDR3 residues: CSARELGAYNEQFF. The CDR3 nucleotides are TGCAGTGCCCGAGAGCTGGGGGCCTACAATGAGCAGTTCTTC.

This clonotype has at least ten counts. This chain connects TRBV28 to TRBJ2-7; no firm D call. The CDR3 spans 13 residues. V dropped 6 bases and J dropped 1 base, with 10 bases sitting between them. CDR1 is MDHEN, CDR2 SYDVKM, per germline. The CDR3 DNA is TGTGCCAGCAGCCCCCTGGGGTCCTACGAGCAGTACGTC. This translates into CASSPLGSYEQYV.

In its sample, this clonotype was seen a few times. J is TRBJ1-5 and V is TRBV12-3 or TRBV12-4; D is uncertain. The germline V and J ends were trimmed by 3 bases and 4 bases, with 13 bases remaining between them. This CDR3 has 15 residues. The CDR3 DNA follows: TGTGCCAGCAGTTTCCGGCAGTTGGGAAATCAGCCCCAGCATTTT. Amino acid sequence: CASSFRQLGNQPQHF.

The V and J genes are TRBV10-3 and TRBJ2-3; TRBD1 matches 8 bases. The germline V gene has CDR1 ENHRY and CDR2 SYGVKD. Trimming removed 7 bases from V and 2 bases from J; junction bases left unmatched: 11. The CDR3 consists of 16 residues. This CDR3 is CAITDRGGGTTDTQYF. The CDR3, as DNA: TGTGCCATCACCGACAGGGGCGGAGGTACCACAGATACGCAGTATTTT.

This clonotype appeared many times. The rearrangement uses TRBV5-5 and TRBJ2-3, with 10 bases fitting TRBD2. This CDR3 contains 15 residues. V was clipped by 0 bases and J by 3 bases; unmatched bases: 1. Germline V gene sequence: CDR1 SGHKS, CDR2 YYEKEE (reference sequence). The CDR3 here is CASSLVLAGTDTQYF. The CDR3 DNA reads TGTGCCAGCAGCTTGGTACTAGCGGGGACAGATACGCAGTATTTT.

With respect to this clonotype: A read error may be the cause here, since a much bigger clone is one base away. J is TRBJ1-6 and V is TRBV9; 9 nucleotides align to TRBD1. This CDR3 spans 16 amino acids. The germline V gene has CDR1 SGDLS and CDR2 YYNGEE. Written as DNA, the CDR3 is TGTGCCGGCAGTTCCGGGACAGGGTCTGGAAATTCACCCCTCCACTTT. Translation: CAGSSGTGSGNSPLHF.

This clonotype appeared many times. The chain uses TRBV29-1 and TRBJ1-2; 8 nucleotides line up with TRBD1. V trimming: 3 bases; J trimming: 1 base; junction bases outside the gene matches: 7. The CDR3 totals 15 residues. Germline values: CDR1 SQVTM, CDR2 ANQGSEA. The CDR3 sequence is CSVDAPGQDNYGYTF. The CDR3 nucleotides are TGCAGCGTTGATGCTCCGGGACAGGATAACTATGGCTACACCTTC.